The next 24 T cell receptor beta chains were all read from a single sample in a study of identical twins. In TCRdb, the 5' RACE reads were re-called with MiXCR into one record per CDR3 protein. Among roughly 1.6 million distinct CDR3 sequences listed, under 35% were seen once. Material: cord blood. These receptors were obtained from a newborn girl in good health.

With respect to this clonotype: A read error may account for a junction end that differs from germline. The V call is TRBV10-3, the J call TRBJ2-1; 7 bases map to TRBD1. CDR1 and CDR2 from the germline V gene are ENHRY and SYGVKD. The CDR3 totals 18 residues. CDR3 in DNA: TGTGCCACCAGTGAGTCCGGGACAGCCAGTTATTCCTACAATGAGCAGTTCTTC. Translated: CATSESGTASYSYNEQFF.

This clonotype was observed a handful of times. The J gene is TRBJ2-7, the V gene TRBV2; the D gene is possibly TRBD2 (6 bases). V was pared by 7 bases and J by 0 bases, with 13 bases between. Germline values: CDR1 SNHLY, CDR2 FYNNEI. The CDR3 length is 14 residues. CDR3 DNA sequence: TGTGCCAGCAAGATGGAGGGGAACTCCTACGAGCAGTACTTC. Its translation: CASKMEGNSYEQYF.

The rearrangement links TRBV20-1 to TRBJ2-1; 7 bases map to TRBD1. Trimming removed 3 bases from V and 13 bases from J; junction bases left unmatched: 9. This CDR3 region has 12 residues. Germline V gene lookup returns CDR1 DFQATT and CDR2 SNEGSKA (reference sequence). In nucleotides, the CDR3 is TGCAGTGCTAGTCCCGGGACAGCAACTCAGTTCTTC. This codes for CSASPGTATQFF.

This clonotype was detected a few times. The chain uses TRBV7-2 and TRBJ2-3; the match to TRBD2 covers 10 bases. Unmatched junction bases numbered 7, after V lost 5 bases and J lost 2 bases. The CDR3 spans 16 residues. Germline values: CDR1 SGHTA, CDR2 FQGNSA. The CDR3 loop reads CASSDELAGYTDTQYF. The CDR3 DNA is TGTGCCAGCAGCGACGAACTAGCGGGGTACACAGATACGCAGTATTTT.

The chain links TRBV11-3 to TRBJ2-2; 7 nucleotides agree with TRBD1. Germline V CDR1 and CDR2: SGHNT, YENEEA. The junction had 2 bases not matched to a gene; V was cut back by 0 bases and J by 1 base. The CDR3 runs 16 residues. DNA of the CDR3: TGTGCCAGCAGCTTAGATCGGACAGGGAACACCGGGGAGCTGTTTTTT. Translation: CASSLDRTGNTGELFF.

This clonotype was observed a few times. The V call is TRBV20-1, the J call TRBJ2-5, with 8 nucleotides matching TRBD2. V gave up 4 bases and J gave up 4 bases; unmatched junction bases: 8. This CDR3 region has 14 residues. CDR1 and CDR2 from the germline V gene are DFQATT and SNEGSKA (reference sequence). This CDR3 is CSATKAGERETQYF. CDR3 nucleotide sequence: TGCAGTGCTACTAAAGCGGGAGAGAGAGAGACCCAGTACTTC.

The chain employs TRBV20-1 and TRBJ2-7; D call uncertain. Germline V gives CDR1 DFQATT, CDR2 SNEGSKA (reference sequence). Trimming pared 6 bases from V and 4 bases from J, leaving 19 bases between. The CDR3 is made up of 14 amino acids. The CDR3 sequence: CSAGPDKSEYEQYF. The CDR3 DNA sequence: TGCAGTGCCGGACCCGATAAATCCGAGTACGAGCAGTACTTC.

The chain's CDR3 is CASSQEWALAYNEQFF. CDR3 DNA sequence: TGTGCCAGCAGCCAAGAGTGGGCTCTGGCCTACAATGAGCAGTTCTTC. The V gene is TRBV3-1, the J gene TRBJ2-1; D gene uncertain. Between the trimmed V and J ends, which lost 0 bases and 2 bases, there was a span of 11 bases. CDR3 length: 16 amino acids. The V gene's germline CDR1 is LGHDT and CDR2 YNNKEL (reference sequence).

This chain connects TRBV18 to TRBJ2-7; D is possibly TRBD1 (5 bases). Between the trimmed V and J ends, which lost 3 bases and 3 bases, there was a span of 15 bases. From germline, CDR1 is KGHSH and CDR2 LQKENI. The length of the CDR3 is 15 residues. The CDR3 protein is CASSPSRNRLYEQYF. In nucleotides, the CDR3 is TGTGCCAGCTCACCCAGTCGGAACAGGCTCTACGAGCAGTACTTC. Full variable domain (rest looked up from reference TRBV18 and TRBJ2-7): NAGVMQNPRHLVRRRGQEARLRCSPMKGHSHVYWYRQLPEEGLKFMVYLQKENIIDESGMPKERFSAEFPKEGPSILRIQQVVRGDSAAYFCASSPSRNRLYEQYFGPGTRLTVT.

The chain is built from TRBV5-1 and TRBJ2-5; the D is unclear. Trimming took 0 bases from V and 3 from J, leaving 12 bases between them. CDR3 length: 15 amino acids. Germline CDR1 is SGHRS and CDR2 is YFSETQ. CDR3 protein: CASSLGRLWEETQYF. The DNA of the CDR3 is TGCGCCAGCAGCTTGGGCAGGTTATGGGAAGAGACCCAGTACTTC.

This clonotype was counted between two and nine times. V gene TRBV5-1 combines with J gene TRBJ1-2; D call uncertain. Trimming pared 1 base from V and 7 bases from J, leaving 17 bases between. Looked up from germline, CDR1 is SGHRS and CDR2 is YFSETQ. This CDR3 spans 15 amino acids. CDR3 amino acids: CASSLTTVPRGGYTF. CDR3 bases: TGCGCCAGCAGCTTGACAACAGTCCCTCGTGGTGGCTACACCTTC.

This clonotype was counted at least ten times. This chain links TRBV20-1 with TRBJ2-7; 9 bases line up with TRBD2. The junction had 0 bases not matched to a gene; V was cut back by 0 bases and J by 0 bases. Germline lookup yields CDR1 DFQATT and CDR2 SNEGSKA (reference sequence). This CDR3 is built from 14 residues. This CDR3 is CSARDSGSSYEQYF. The CDR3 region has the DNA TGCAGTGCTAGAGATAGCGGGAGCTCCTACGAGCAGTACTTC.

There are a few counts of this clonotype. This chain connects TRBV3-1 to TRBJ1-2; tentatively, D is TRBD1 (5 bases). V was trimmed by 1 base and J by 7 bases, leaving 10 bases between them. Germline-derived CDR1 and CDR2 are LGHDT and YNNKEL (reference sequence). This CDR3 has 13 residues. In DNA form, the CDR3 reads TGTGCCAGCAGCCAAGTGGGACTTGGTGGCTACACCTTC. As protein: CASSQVGLGGYTF.

CDR3 loop: CATSDFPYPRPEAFF. DNA for the CDR3: TGTGCCACCAGTGATTTCCCCTATCCTCGTCCTGAAGCTTTCTTT. V and J are TRBV24-1 and TRBJ1-1; D is unclear. The V gene lost 1 base and the J gene lost 6 bases, with 14 bases spanning the gap. This CDR3 comprises 15 residues. CDR1 and CDR2 (germline): KGHDR, SFDVKD.

The rearrangement joins TRBV20-1 to TRBJ1-3; a weak D match, TRBD1 (6 bases). This CDR3 is 14 amino acids long. The germline V gene encodes CDR1 DFQATT and CDR2 SNEGSKA (reference sequence). V was shortened by 3 bases and J by 3 bases, with 12 bases between the two germline ends. CDR3 sequence: CSARAGGSGNTIYF. CDR3 nucleotides: TGCAGTGCTAGGGCTGGGGGCAGTGGAAACACCATATATTTT.

This clonotype was seen repeatedly, ten times or more. The chain recombines TRBV29-1 with TRBJ1-2; unclear D gene. Germline V gene data show CDR1 as SQVTM and CDR2 as ANQGSEA. V gave up 3 bases and J gave up 6 bases, with 11 bases separating them. The CDR3 sequence is 12 residues long. In nucleotides, the CDR3 is TGCAGCGTTGATGACAAGCAGAATGGCTACACCTTC. This gives the protein CSVDDKQNGYTF.

V gene TRBV6-1 combines with J gene TRBJ2-5; 8 bases are shared with TRBD1. CDR1 and CDR2 (germline): MNHNS, SASEGT. The CDR3 sequence is 15 residues long. The junction had 16 bases not matched to a gene; V was cut back by 5 bases and J by 11 bases. The CDR3 loop reads CASSTQGARYNEQYF. CDR3 nucleotides: TGTGCCAGCAGTACCCAGGGGGCACGCTACAATGAGCAGTACTTC.

This chain uses TRBV4-2 with TRBJ2-3, with TRBD2 matching over 8 bases. The CDR3 is 19 amino acids. Germline V lookup: CDR1 LGHNA, CDR2 YNFKEQ. Unmatched junction bases numbered 15, after V lost 4 bases and J lost 0 bases. Here the CDR3 DNA reads TGTGCCAGCAGCCTACTTGCTAGCGGGCGGGGCATTAGCACAGATACGCAGTATTTT. This gives the protein CASSLLASGRGISTDTQYF.

About this clonotype itself: A much larger clone is a single base away; this may be a read error. This sequence joins TRBV12-3 or TRBV12-4 and TRBJ2-6, with D perhaps given as TRBD1 or TRBD2 (5 bases each). The length of the CDR3 is 15 residues. V lost 1 base to trimming and J lost 2 bases, with 6 bases between them. The DNA of the CDR3 is TGTGCCAGCAGTTTAGGGGACGCTGGGGCCAACGTCCTGACTTTC. As protein: CASSLGDAGANVLTF.

The chain has TRBV6-6 and TRBJ1-2; D not resolved. The germline V gene has CDR1 MNHNY and CDR2 SVGAGI (reference sequence). There are 14 residues in the CDR3. The V and J ends lost 4 bases and 3 bases respectively, with 12 bases between them. The CDR3 region has the DNA TGTGCCAGCAGTTTTAGGGTTAAGGACTATGGCTACACCTTC. This gives the protein CASSFRVKDYGYTF.

V and J are TRBV10-3 and TRBJ2-4, with 8 bases fitting TRBD2. The J call may be wrong; the DNA end is better matched by TRBJ2-7. CDR3 length equals 15 residues. In germline, CDR1 is ENHRY, CDR2 SYGVKD. The DNA of the CDR3 is TGTGCCATCAGTGAAAGCGGGGGAGGAGAGTACGAGCAGTACTTC. It encodes CAISESGGGEYEQYF.

This clonotype was detected only a few times. This chain links TRBV5-4 with TRBJ2-1, with 10 bases lining up with TRBD2. V lost 5 bases and J lost 7; bases outside the gene matches: 9. The CDR3 runs to 15 residues. CDR1 is SGHNT and CDR2 is YYREEE in the germline V gene (reference sequence). Here the CDR3 reads CASRKAGGRLNEQFF. The CDR3, as DNA: TGTGCCAGCAGGAAAGCGGGAGGGCGTCTTAATGAGCAGTTCTTC.

This clonotype was seen more than once but under ten times. The chain employs TRBV5-1 and TRBJ2-7; D is uncertain. Germline CDR1 and CDR2: SGHRS and YFSETQ. This CDR3 region has 14 residues. Trimming took 0 bases from V and 3 from J, leaving 10 bases between them. CDR3 nucleotide sequence: TGCGCCAGCAGCTTGGATTCCGGTTACTACGAGCAGTACTTC. Translating gives CASSLDSGYYEQYF.

This clonotype was seen a handful of times. This chain connects TRBV25-1 to TRBJ1-1; D is ambiguous. V shed 2 bases and J shed 2 bases, with 15 bases lying between them. Germline V gene sequence: CDR1 MGHDK, CDR2 SYGVNS. The CDR3 contains 16 residues. The CDR3 loop is CASSEGSDLVNTEAFF. The CDR3 DNA reads TGTGCCAGCAGTGAAGGCTCGGACCTAGTAAACACTGAAGCTTTCTTT. Full variable domain (remainder filled in from reference TRBV25-1 and TRBJ1-1): EADIYQTPRYLVIGTGKKITLECSQTMGHDKMYWYQQDPGMELHLIHYSYGVNSTEKGDLSSESTVSRIRTEHFPLTLESARPSHTSQYLCASSEGSDLVNTEAFFGQGTRLTVV.